A selection of T cell receptor beta chains follows, all from one sample in a study of blood T cell repertoires in COVID-19. The data were produced by immunoSEQ multiplex PCR, yet TCRdb's version contains in-frame clones alone and is incomplete. This sample has fewer than 500,000 clones, with 88% found just once. The sequencing sample was made of PBMCs or T cells enriched from blood (not recorded which). All receptors come from a woman between 25 and 40 years old with acute COVID-19. Both conserved end residues are part of each CDR3. A D gene is named only where the DNA matches it firmly. The listing skips clone size in some rows; elsewhere it reads once, few, many or a size class.

TRBJ2-1	TRBV7-2	17	.	TRBD2	TGTGCCAGCAGCTTAGTGGACGGGGGGGGCGCGCGCAATGAGCAGTTCTTC	CASSLVDGGGARNEQFF
TRBJ1-2	TRBV24-1	13	.	.	TGTGCCACCAGTGATGGGGAGGGCTATGGCTACACCTTC	CATSDGEGYGYTF
TRBJ2-7	TRBV9	14	.	.	TGTGCCAGCAGCGTAGGGGACACAGGATACGAGCAGTACTTC	CASSVGDTGYEQYF
TRBJ1-4	TRBV19	14	.	.	TGTGCCAGTAGTTCCGGACACGCTAATGAAAAACTGTTTTTT	CASSSGHANEKLFF
TRBJ1-1	TRBV7-9	15	.	.	TGTGCCAGCAGCTTAGATCTTACAGGGAGAAGTGAAGCTTTCTTT	CASSLDLTGRSEAFF
TRBJ1-1	TRBV6-5	15	.	TRBD1	TGTGCCAGCATATTACCCGGGACAGGGAGGTCTAAAGCTTTCTTT	CASILPGTGRSKAFF
TRBJ2-1	TRBV27	14	.	TRBD1	TGTGCCAGCAGTTTTACAGGGGGCTGGAATGAGCAGTTCTTC	CASSFTGGWNEQFF
TRBJ1-6	TRBV28	16	.	.	TGTGCCAGCAGTTTACGGAGCCCCGAGTTGAATTCACCCCTCCACTTT	CASSLRSPELNSPLHF
TRBJ2-3	TRBV7-9	15	.	.	TGTGCCAGCAGCGCAACAGGGTTTAGGACAGATACGCAGTATTTT	CASSATGFRTDTQYF
TRBJ2-4	TRBV18	17	.	.	TGTGCCAGCTCACCCGGTGGGTCAGGGGTAGCCAAAAACATTCAGTACTTC	CASSPGGSGVAKNIQYF
TRBJ1-2	TRBV24-1	15	.	TRBD1	TGTGCCACCAGTGACCACTCGCCGGACAGGGGAGGCTACACCTTC	CATSDHSPDRGGYTF
TRBJ1-6	TRBV10-3	15	.	TRBD1	TGTGCCATCAGTGGGGGGACAGCCGAGAATTCACCCCTCCACTTT	CAISGGTAENSPLHF
TRBJ2-1	TRBV7-2	17	.	TRBD2	TGTGCCAGCAGCTTAGGACCCCCTAGCGGGGGGTTCGGTGAGCAGTTCTTC	CASSLGPPSGGFGEQFF
TRBJ1-5	TRBV19	15	.	TRBD1	TGTGCCAGTAGTATTGCCGGACAGGGACCACAGCCCCAGCATTTT	CASSIAGQGPQPQHF
TRBJ2-2	TRBV9	16	.	TRBD2	TGTGCCAGCAGCGTACCCCAGCGGGGGGGTACCGGGGAGCTGTTTTTT	CASSVPQRGGTGELFF
TRBJ2-7	TRBV10-3	14	.	.	TGTGCCATCAGTGACTCGGACATTCCCTACGAGCAGTACTTC	CAISDSDIPYEQYF
TRBJ2-1	TRBV9	15	.	TRBD2	TGTGCCAGCAGCGTAGACAGCGGGGTTAACAATGAGCAGTTCTTC	CASSVDSGVNNEQFF
TRBJ2-7	TRBV14	14	.	.	TGTGCCAGCAGCCAAGCGAGGGCAGGCAACGAGCAGTACTTC	CASSQARAGNEQYF
TRBJ2-5	TRBV5-1	16	.	TRBD1	TGCGCCAGCAGCTTGGACGTTGGACAGGGACAAGAGACCCAGTACTTC	CASSLDVGQGQETQYF
TRBJ1-1	TRBV6-2/TRBV6-3	14	.	.	TGTGCCAGCAGCCGGAGAAGGCCCGATAACGAAGCTTTCTTT	CASSRRRPDNEAFF
TRBJ2-1	TRBV7-3	13	few	.	TGTGCCAGCAGCTCCGGGCCTCAGGAGGTACAGTTCTTC	CASSSGPQEVQFF
TRBJ2-2	TRBV24-1	15	.	.	TGTGCCACCAGTGATCTAGGGGGGAACACCGGGGAGCTGTTTTTT	CATSDLGGNTGELFF
TRBJ2-3	TRBV5-1	19	.	.	TGCGCCAGCAGCTTGTCAGCTGGCGGGGCCCGAAATCCTACAGATACGCAGTATTTT	CASSLSAGGARNPTDTQYF
TRBJ2-7	TRBV19	15	.	TRBD1	TGTGCCAGTAAGTCAGTCGGGACAGGGGGAGACGAGCAGTACTTC	CASKSVGTGGDEQYF
TRBJ2-2	TRBV21-1	14	.	.	TGTGCCAGCAGCAAAGCTCAGCGGTCCGGGGAGCTGTTTTTT	CASSKAQRSGELFF
TRBJ2-2	TRBV5-8	19	.	.	TGTGCCAGCAGCTTGGCCAGTAGTGCACAGGGATCGCGGTCCGGGGAGCTGTTTTTT	CASSLASSAQGSRSGELFF
TRBJ2-7	TRBV5-1	17	.	TRBD2	TGCGCCAGCAGCTTGATATTCTTCGGCGGGGGAAACAACGAGCAGTACTTC	CASSLIFFGGGNNEQYF
TRBJ1-5	TRBV4-2	15	.	TRBD1	TGTGCCAGCAGCCAAGATGCACAGGGGAATCAGCCCCAGCATTTT	CASSQDAQGNQPQHF
TRBJ1-4	TRBV6-5	13	.	TRBD1	TGTGCCAGCAGCGCTGGGACAGGAGGGGAACTGTTTTTT	CASSAGTGGELFF
TRBJ2-2	TRBV5-1	12	.	.	TGCGCCAGCAGAGCGGCAGGCGGGGAGCTGTTTTTT	CASRAAGGELFF
TRBJ1-4	TRBV18	15	.	.	TGTGCCAGCTCAGCCCACAGGGCTGGTAATGAAAAACTGTTTTTT	CASSAHRAGNEKLFF
TRBJ1-3	TRBV5-8	13	.	.	TGTGCCAGCACCCTTCCGTCTGGAAACACCATATATTTT	CASTLPSGNTIYF
TRBJ1-6	TRBV6-5	14	.	.	TGTGCCAGCAGTTACGGGCAGGGGTCTTGGCCCCTCCACTTT	CASSYGQGSWPLHF
TRBJ1-2	TRBV19	18	many	.	TGTGCCAGTAGTATCTCAGGGCCCTCGAGCTGGTTTAACTATGGCTACACCTTC	CASSISGPSSWFNYGYTF
TRBJ2-7	TRBV5-6	12	.	.	TGTGCCAGCAGCTCGCAGTACTACGAGCAGTACTTC	CASSSQYYEQYF
TRBJ2-7	TRBV7-8	15	.	TRBD1	TGTGCCAGCAGCTCCGGGACAGGGCGATACTACGAGCAGTACTTC	CASSSGTGRYYEQYF
TRBJ2-1	TRBV7-3	16	.	TRBD2	TGTGCCAGCAGCTTGGGGACTAGCGGGGGACACAATGAGCAGTTCTTC	CASSLGTSGGHNEQFF
TRBJ2-3	TRBV7-2	15	.	.	TGTGCCAGCAGCTTCAACCTTCATCCGGGGGATACGCAGTATTTT	CASSFNLHPGDTQYF
TRBJ2-7	TRBV24-1	19	.	.	TGTGCCACCAGTGATTTGCAAGGGGCCTCAGGGCCTCCTACTGACGAGCAGTACTTC	CATSDLQGASGPPTDEQYF